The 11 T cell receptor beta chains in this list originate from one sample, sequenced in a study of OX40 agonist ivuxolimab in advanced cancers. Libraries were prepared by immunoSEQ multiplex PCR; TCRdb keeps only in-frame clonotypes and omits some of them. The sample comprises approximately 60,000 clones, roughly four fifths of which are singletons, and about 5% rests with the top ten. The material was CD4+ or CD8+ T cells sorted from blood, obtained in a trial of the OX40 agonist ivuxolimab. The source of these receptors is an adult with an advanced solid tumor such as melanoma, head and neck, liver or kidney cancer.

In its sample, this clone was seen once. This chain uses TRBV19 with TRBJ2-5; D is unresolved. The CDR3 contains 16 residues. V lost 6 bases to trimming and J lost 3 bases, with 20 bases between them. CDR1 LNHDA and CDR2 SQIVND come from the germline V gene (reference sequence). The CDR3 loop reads CASRQAGSYGKETQYF. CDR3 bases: TGTGCCAGTAGGCAAGCCGGGTCTTACGGTAAAGAGACCCAGTACTTC.

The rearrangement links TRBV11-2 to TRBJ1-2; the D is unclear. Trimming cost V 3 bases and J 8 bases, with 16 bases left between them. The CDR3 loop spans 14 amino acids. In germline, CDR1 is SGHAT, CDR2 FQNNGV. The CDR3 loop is CASSFPQKNWGYTF. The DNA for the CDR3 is TGTGCCAGCAGCTTCCCCCAGAAAAATTGGGGCTACACCTTC.

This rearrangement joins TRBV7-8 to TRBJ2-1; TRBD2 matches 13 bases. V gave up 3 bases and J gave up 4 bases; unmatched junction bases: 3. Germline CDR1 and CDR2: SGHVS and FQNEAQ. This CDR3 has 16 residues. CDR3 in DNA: TGTGCCAGCAGCTTGGGGACTAGCGGGAATTACAATGAGCAGTTCTTC. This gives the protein CASSLGTSGNYNEQFF.

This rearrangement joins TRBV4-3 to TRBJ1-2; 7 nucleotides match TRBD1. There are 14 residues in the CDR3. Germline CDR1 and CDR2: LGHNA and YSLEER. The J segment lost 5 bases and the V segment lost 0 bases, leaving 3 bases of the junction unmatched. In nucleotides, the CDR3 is TGCGCCAGCAGCCAAGAAAGGACAGGTTATGGCTACACCTTC. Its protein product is CASSQERTGYGYTF.

The CDR3 DNA reads as TGTGCCAGCAGCTCCAGACCGGGACAGGGAGGGATGGCCACTGAAGCTTTCTTT. This gives the protein CASSSRPGQGGMATEAFF. The chain carries TRBV5-4 and TRBJ1-1; TRBD1 agrees at 9 bases. This CDR3 spans 18 amino acids. Trimming at V came to 3 bases and at J to 4 bases, leaving 16 bases not matched to a gene. Looked up from germline, CDR1 is SGHNT and CDR2 is YYREEE (reference sequence).

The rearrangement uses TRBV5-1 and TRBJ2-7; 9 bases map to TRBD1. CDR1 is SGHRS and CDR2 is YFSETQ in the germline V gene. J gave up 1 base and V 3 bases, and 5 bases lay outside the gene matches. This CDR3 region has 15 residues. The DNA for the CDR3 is TGCGCCAGCAGCTCCAGACAGGGGGTATCCTACGAGCAGTACTTC. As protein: CASSSRQGVSYEQYF.

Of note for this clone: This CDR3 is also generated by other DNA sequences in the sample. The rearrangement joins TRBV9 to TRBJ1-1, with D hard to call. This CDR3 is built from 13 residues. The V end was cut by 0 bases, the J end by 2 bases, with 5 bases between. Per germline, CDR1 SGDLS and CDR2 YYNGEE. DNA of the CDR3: TGTGCCAGCAGCGTAGCTGGAAACACTGAAGCTTTCTTT. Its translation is CASSVAGNTEAFF.

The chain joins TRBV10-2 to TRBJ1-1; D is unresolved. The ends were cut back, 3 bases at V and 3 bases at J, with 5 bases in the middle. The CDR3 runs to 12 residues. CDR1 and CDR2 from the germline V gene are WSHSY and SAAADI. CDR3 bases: TGCGCCAGCAGTGACCCCGACACTGAAGCTTTCTTT. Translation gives CASSDPDTEAFF.

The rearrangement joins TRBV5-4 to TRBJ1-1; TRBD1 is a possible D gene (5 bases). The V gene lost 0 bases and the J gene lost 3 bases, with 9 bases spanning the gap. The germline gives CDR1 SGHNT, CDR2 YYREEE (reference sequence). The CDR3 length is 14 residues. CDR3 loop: CASSLDRRYTEAFF. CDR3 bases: TGTGCCAGCAGCTTGGACAGGCGGTACACTGAAGCTTTCTTT.

The CDR3 coding sequence is TGTGCCAGCAGCCAAGGGGACAGGGAGAACTATGGCTACACCTTC. Translating gives CASSQGDRENYGYTF. The V and J genes are TRBV14 and TRBJ1-2, with 9 bases lining up with TRBD1. After removal of 1 base from V and 2 bases from J, the junction contained 2 bases not matched to a gene. CDR1 and CDR2 (germline): SGHDN, FVKESK. This CDR3 contains 15 residues.

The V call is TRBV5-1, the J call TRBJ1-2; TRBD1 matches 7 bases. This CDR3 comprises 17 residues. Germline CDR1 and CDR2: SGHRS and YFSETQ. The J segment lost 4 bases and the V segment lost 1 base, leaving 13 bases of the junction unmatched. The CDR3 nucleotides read TGCGCCAGCAGCTTGCAAGGGGAGGGGGCTGGCGGCTATGGCTACACCTTC. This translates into CASSLQGEGAGGYGYTF.